The rows below give T cell receptor beta chains drawn from one sample of a study of high-grade serous ovarian cancer treatment subgroups. Clones were read by immunoSEQ multiplex PCR, and TCRdb kept only the in-frame ones, dropping some. The table includes about 6,200 clones, about four fifths detected once. The specimen was tumor tissue. The receptor source for this set is a human donor with high-grade serous ovarian cancer. Each CDR3 is given with its conserved first and last residue. The D gene is left open where the match is weak. The size field is filled for only some rows; it gives once, few, many or a size class.

TGTGCCAGCAGTTTTGGGGATGGCTACACCTTC,CASSFGDGYTF,TRBV6-6,11,-,-,TRBJ1-2
TGTGCCAGCAGTGACCCGGCACTAGGTATAGACGAGCAGTACTTC,CASSDPALGIDEQYF,TRBV6-1,15,-,-,TRBJ2-7
TGTGCCAGCACCCAGGACTCCTGGGCCTACAATGAGCAGTTCTTC,CASTQDSWAYNEQFF,TRBV2,15,-,once,TRBJ2-1
TGTGCCAGCAGACGGGACATCTCTGGAAACACCATATATTTT,CASRRDISGNTIYF,TRBV6-6,14,-,-,TRBJ1-3
TGTGCCAGCAGTGTGTCCAGGGCCTCCTACGAGCAGTACTTC,CASSVSRASYEQYF,TRBV6-1,14,-,-,TRBJ2-7
TGTGCCTGGAGTGCCGCCGGGACTAGAAGGGGCAATGAGCAGTTCTTC,CAWSAAGTRRGNEQFF,TRBV30,16,TRBD2,-,TRBJ2-1
TGCGCCAGCAGCTTGGGCGAGGCTAGAAGCACCGGGGAGCTGTTTTTT,CASSLGEARSTGELFF,TRBV5-1,16,-,once,TRBJ2-2
TGTGCCAGCAGCGCAGGGCTCGGCACAGATACGCAGTATTTT,CASSAGLGTDTQYF,TRBV9,14,-,-,TRBJ2-3
TGTGCCAGCAGCCGCCTGTTAGGGGGGGAGAACACCATATATTTT,CASSRLLGGENTIYF,TRBV4-2,15,-,-,TRBJ1-3
TGTGCCAGCCGACTATCTGAACAGGGTAAAGGCTACACCTTC,CASRLSEQGKGYTF,TRBV28,14,-,-,TRBJ1-2
TGTGCCAGCAGTGAAGCGACACTGTCCTACAATGAGCAGTTCTTC,CASSEATLSYNEQFF,TRBV2,15,-,-,TRBJ2-1
TGTGCCATCAGTGATCAGTGGTCAGTAAACGCCTACGAGCAGTACTTC,CAISDQWSVNAYEQYF,TRBV10-3,16,-,-,TRBJ2-7
TGTGCCAGCAGCTCCCCTGAAGCGGCCCTGGGGGAGCAGTACTTC,CASSSPEAALGEQYF,TRBV7-3,15,-,-,TRBJ2-7
TGCGCCAGCAGCGAAGACAGGAACACCGGGGAGCTGTTTTTT,CASSEDRNTGELFF,TRBV4-3,14,-,-,TRBJ2-2
TGTGCCAGCAGTATTGGGCCCAATTTGGGTCAGCCCCAGCATTTT,CASSIGPNLGQPQHF,TRBV2,15,-,-,TRBJ1-5
TGTGCCAGCAGCTTAAGAACGGGACGATACACCTACGAGCAGTACTTC,CASSLRTGRYTYEQYF,TRBV5-6,16,-,-,TRBJ2-7
TGTGCCAGCAGCCCACAGGGGGCGGGCTATGGCTACACCTTC,CASSPQGAGYGYTF,TRBV7-2,14,TRBD1,-,TRBJ1-2
TGTGCCAGTAGTACCCTGAACACTGAAGCTTTCTTT,CASSTLNTEAFF,TRBV19,12,-,few,TRBJ1-1
TGTGCCAGCAAAGGAGGTACCATGAACGAGCAGTACTTC,CASKGGTMNEQYF,TRBV6-1,13,-,-,TRBJ2-7
TGTGCCAGCAGGTTAGGTAACACTGAAGCTTTCTTT,CASRLGNTEAFF,TRBV6-1,12,-,-,TRBJ1-1
TGTGCCAGCAGCCTCGTGCATAGGCTCGGGGAGCTGTTTTTT,CASSLVHRLGELFF,TRBV14,14,-,few,TRBJ2-2
TGCAGCGTCGCCGGGGGACAGGAGAGGAATGAGCAGTTCTTC,CSVAGGQERNEQFF,TRBV29-1,14,TRBD1,few,TRBJ2-1
TGTGCCAGCAGCCGCAGGACAGGGATCGGGGCCAACGTCCTGACTTTC,CASSRRTGIGANVLTF,TRBV7-9,16,TRBD1,-,TRBJ2-6
TGTGCCACTACTAGTCGAACTGAAGCTTTCTTT,CATTSRTEAFF,TRBV19,11,-,once,TRBJ1-1
TGTGCCAGCAGGCCTGGTAGCGGGGGGGGCACTGAAGCTTTCTTT,CASRPGSGGGTEAFF,TRBV5-6,15,-,-,TRBJ1-1
TGTGCCAGCAGTAGGACAGCGGGGGCCAACGTCCTGACTTTC,CASSRTAGANVLTF,TRBV27,14,-,medium-sized,TRBJ2-6
TGTGCCAGCAGCGTAGGATTTAGCGGACTAGCGGGAGCTGAGACCCAGTACTTC,CASSVGFSGLAGAETQYF,TRBV9,18,TRBD2,-,TRBJ2-5